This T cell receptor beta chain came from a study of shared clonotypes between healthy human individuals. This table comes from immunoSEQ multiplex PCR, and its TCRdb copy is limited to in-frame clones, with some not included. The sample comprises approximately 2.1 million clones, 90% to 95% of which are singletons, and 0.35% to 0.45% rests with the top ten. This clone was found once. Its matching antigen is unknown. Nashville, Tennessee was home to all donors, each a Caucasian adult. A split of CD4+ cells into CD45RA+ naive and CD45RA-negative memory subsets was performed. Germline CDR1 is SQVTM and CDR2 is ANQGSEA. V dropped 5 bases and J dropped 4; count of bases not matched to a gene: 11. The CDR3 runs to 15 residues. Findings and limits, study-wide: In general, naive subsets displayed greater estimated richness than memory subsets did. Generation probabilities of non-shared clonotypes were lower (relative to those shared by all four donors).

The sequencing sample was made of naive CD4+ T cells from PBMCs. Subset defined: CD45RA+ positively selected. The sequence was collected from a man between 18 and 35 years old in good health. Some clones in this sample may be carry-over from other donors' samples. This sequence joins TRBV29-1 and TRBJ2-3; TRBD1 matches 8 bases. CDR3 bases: TGCAGCGTTAAATTCGCAGGGGGCGCCGCAGATACGCAGTATTTT. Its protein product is CSVKFAGGAADTQYF.